The next 19 T cell receptor beta chains were all read from a single sample in a study of T cell responses to AZD1222 COVID-19 vaccine. The table came from immunoSEQ multiplex PCR; TCRdb's copy has only in-frame clones and leaves some out. Of around 150,000 clones in the sample, over 90% were seen once. Sequenced here: peripheral blood, sampled 28 days after the second AZD1222 dose. These receptors were obtained from an adult who received the AZD1222 COVID-19 vaccine.

The V and J genes are TRBV30 and TRBJ1-1; D remains ambiguous. From germline, CDR1 is GTSNPN and CDR2 SVGIG (reference sequence). This CDR3 has 13 amino acids. Trimming removed 2 bases from V and 5 bases from J, with 12 bases in between. CDR3 nucleotides: TGTGCCTGGAGTCCCGGGCTGGGAACTGAAGCTTTCTTT. The encoded protein is CAWSPGLGTEAFF.

This chain uses TRBV9 with TRBJ2-7; 11 nucleotides line up with TRBD1. The germline gives CDR1 SGDLS, CDR2 YYNGEE. This CDR3 region has 14 residues. The junction had 3 bases not matched to a gene; V was cut back by 3 bases and J by 4 bases. In DNA form, the CDR3 reads TGTGCCAGCAGCGGGACAGGGGGCAGATACGAGCAGTACTTC. It codes for CASSGTGGRYEQYF.

The chain couples TRBV27 to TRBJ1-3, with 7 bases matching TRBD1. The CDR3 length is 16 residues. Germline V CDR1 and CDR2: MNHEY, SMNVEV (reference sequence). The V gene end was trimmed by 4 bases and the J gene end by 4 bases; junction bases not matched to a gene: 10. CDR3 amino acids: CASSSRQGLGGNTIYF. The CDR3 DNA reads TGTGCCAGCAGTTCACGACAGGGTCTAGGCGGAAACACCATATATTTT.

V is TRBV2 and J is TRBJ1-1, with D unclear. CDR3 length: 14 residues. Germline V CDR1 and CDR2: SNHLY, FYNNEI. V was shortened by 6 bases and J by 1 base, with 12 bases between the two germline ends. The CDR3 nucleotides are TGTGCCAGCAGCCGAGCCCCAGAGAACACTGAAGCTTTCTTT. Translation: CASSRAPENTEAFF.

J is TRBJ2-1 and V is TRBV6-1; 8 bases align to TRBD2. This CDR3 contains 15 residues. V dropped 1 base and J dropped 7; count of bases not matched to a gene: 6. The germline gives CDR1 MNHNS, CDR2 SASEGT. The CDR3 sequence is CASSEETGGRNEQFF. The CDR3 DNA reads TGTGCCAGCAGTGAAGAAACGGGAGGGCGGAATGAGCAGTTCTTC.

This rearrangement joins TRBV5-6 to TRBJ2-5, with no clear D. The germline V gene has CDR1 SGHDT and CDR2 YYEEEE. Trimming left V 3 bases short and J 5 bases short, with 11 bases between. This CDR3 contains 13 residues. CDR3 residues: CASSSNPVETQYF. CDR3 nucleotides: TGTGCCAGCAGCTCGAATCCCGTGGAGACCCAGTACTTC.

The chain carries TRBV2 and TRBJ2-3; D assignment may be TRBD1 or TRBD2 (5 bases each). V lost 4 bases and J lost 0, with 17 bases in between. This CDR3 is built from 17 residues. Germline V gives CDR1 SNHLY, CDR2 FYNNEI. DNA of the CDR3: TGTGCCAGCAGTGGGGTATTAGGGACGACTAGCACAGATACGCAGTATTTT. Its protein is CASSGVLGTTSTDTQYF.

The V and J genes are TRBV5-4 and TRBJ2-7, with 14 bases that match TRBD2. Unmatched junction bases numbered 5, after V lost 1 base and J lost 5 bases. This CDR3 spans 16 amino acids. The germline V gene has CDR1 SGHNT and CDR2 YYREEE (reference sequence). The CDR3 nucleotides read TGTGCCAGCAGCTTGAGGACTAGCGGGGGGCCAGACGAGCAGTACTTC. Translated, it gives CASSLRTSGGPDEQYF.

The count of this clone is one. This chain connects TRBV6-1 to TRBJ2-1; unclear D gene. V lost 2 bases to trimming and J lost 0 bases, with 14 bases between them. CDR1 MNHNS and CDR2 SASEGT come from the germline V gene. This CDR3 contains 17 residues. The DNA of the CDR3 is TGTGCCAGCAGTGAATGGTATGAGGAGAGCTCCTACAATGAGCAGTTCTTC. Encoded protein: CASSEWYEESSYNEQFF.

The J gene is TRBJ2-2, the V gene TRBV7-3; either TRBD1 or TRBD2 may fit D (7 bases each). Germline loops: CDR1 SGHTA, CDR2 FQGTGA. The CDR3 spans 16 residues. Deletions cut 4 bases from V and 2 bases from J, with 14 bases between. CDR3 protein: CASSSQGGRNTGELFF. CDR3 sequence (DNA): TGTGCCAGCAGCTCGCAGGGGGGGAGAAACACCGGGGAGCTGTTTTTT.

This clone was observed a handful of times. The rearrangement joins TRBV10-3 to TRBJ2-2, with TRBD2 matching 8 bases. The CDR3 is 15 amino acids. Trimming removed 3 bases from V and 6 bases from J; junction bases left unmatched: 6. Germline CDR1 ENHRY, CDR2 SYGVKD. In nucleotides, the CDR3 is TGTGCCATCAGTGATGCAGCGGGAGTTCCCGGGGAGCTGTTTTTT. This encodes CAISDAAGVPGELFF.

The V and J genes are TRBV28 and TRBJ1-5, with D unresolved. This CDR3 region has 12 residues. The germline V and J ends were trimmed by 2 bases and 6 bases, with 5 bases remaining between them. Germline V gene lookup returns CDR1 MDHEN and CDR2 SYDVKM. CDR3 nucleotide sequence: TGTGCCAGCAGTTTAGTTCCTCAGCCCCAGCATTTT. It encodes CASSLVPQPQHF. Variable domain in full (rest from reference TRBV28 and TRBJ1-5): DVKVTQSSRYLVKRTGEKVFLECVQDMDHENMFWYRQDPGLGLRLIYFSYDVKMKEKGDIPEGYSVSREKKERFSLILESASTNQTSMYLCASSLVPQPQHFGDGTRLSIL.

This clone was detected only a few times. V usage is TRBV29-1 and J usage is TRBJ1-1; D is perhaps TRBD1 (6 bases). V lost 6 bases, J lost 1 base, and 6 bases lay in between. Germline V gene lookup returns CDR1 SQVTM and CDR2 ANQGSEA. This CDR3 region has 11 residues. The CDR3 sequence: CSVGQNTEAFF. Written as DNA, the CDR3 is TGCAGCGTGGGACAGAACACTGAAGCTTTCTTT.

The chain employs TRBV19 and TRBJ2-2, with 13 bases that match TRBD2. Germline V gives CDR1 LNHDA, CDR2 SQIVND (reference sequence). V was pared by 4 bases and J by 7 bases, with 6 bases of the junction left unmatched. The CDR3 spans 16 residues. CDR3 region: CASSRTSGSLNGELFF. The CDR3 nucleotides read TGTGCCAGTAGTAGGACTAGCGGGAGTCTTAACGGGGAGCTGTTTTTT.

The chain employs TRBV5-4 and TRBJ1-1, with D uncertain. This CDR3 comprises 13 residues. The germline V gene encodes CDR1 SGHNT and CDR2 YYREEE (reference sequence). V lost 1 base and J lost 11, with 15 bases in between. This CDR3 is CASSLWPTPMAFF. CDR3 in DNA: TGTGCCAGCAGCTTGTGGCCGACCCCGATGGCTTTCTTT.

This rearrangement joins TRBV27 to TRBJ2-7; no clear D. The ends were cut back, 6 bases at V and 0 bases at J, with 9 bases in the middle. Germline CDR1 is MNHEY and CDR2 is SMNVEV (reference sequence). CDR3 length: 13 residues. The chain's CDR3 is CASREDLSYEQYF. CDR3 nucleotide sequence: TGTGCCAGCAGAGAGGATCTCTCCTACGAGCAGTACTTC.

This clone was counted a few times. This chain connects TRBV5-5 to TRBJ1-2; tentative D call: TRBD1 (5 bases). In germline, CDR1 is SGHKS, CDR2 YYEKEE (reference sequence). V lost 0 bases to trimming and J lost 4 bases, with 13 bases between them. This CDR3 contains 15 residues. For the CDR3, the DNA is TGTGCCAGCAGCTTGGAAGTCGGGGGTGCCTATGGCTACACCTTC. Protein: CASSLEVGGAYGYTF.

The chain carries TRBV6-5 and TRBJ1-3, with TRBD1 as a possible D gene (5 bases). This CDR3 contains 14 residues. Trimming removed 6 bases at V and 0 bases at J, with 9 bases between. Per the germline V gene, CDR1 is MNHEY and CDR2 is SVGAGI. CDR3 nucleotide sequence: TGTGCCAGCAGCGACAGAAGCTCTGGAAACACCATATATTTT. Its protein is CASSDRSSGNTIYF.

The chain couples TRBV6-5 to TRBJ1-3; 8 nucleotides line up with TRBD1. The V gene's germline CDR1 is MNHEY and CDR2 SVGAGI. This CDR3 spans 15 amino acids. The junction had 7 bases not matched to a gene; V was cut back by 5 bases and J by 4 bases. The CDR3 protein is CASSRLDREGNTIYF. In nucleotides, the CDR3 is TGTGCCAGCAGTAGATTGGACAGGGAAGGAAACACCATATATTTT.